This TCR beta chain derives from a study of cytomegalovirus exposure and HLA in healthy donors (dated by TCRdb to 2017 to 2019). Regarding the study in general: An earlier analysis of fewer than 750 of the donors reported under 300 Gb of sequence data and roughly 120 million unique TCR beta sequences obtained from about 170 million T cells. To study patterns of TCR occurrence, a later analysis re-analyzed previously published TCR beta repertoires from around 660 donors and added high-resolution HLA genotyping. Of the roughly 420 genotyped donors, 65% to 90% were placed in the genetic ancestry cluster associated with self-reported Caucasian donors. Rather than using new phenotypic data, the later analysis identified candidate immune exposures from TCR beta sequences and from how often those sequences occurred across donors. Typing coverage differed by locus: A, B, C, DRB1 and DQB1 were typed in about 620-630 donors, DQA1 in about 510, DPA1 in roughly 590, and DPB1 in 450 to 480. HLA typing included class I and class II loci at four-digit resolution. An earlier analysis of some 500 of the donors applied high-throughput TCR beta sequencing to assess whether each TCR beta V gene segment acted as functional or pseudogenic. A later genetic analysis took genome-wide SNP genotypes for about 55% of the 666 donors and used that subset as a discovery cohort. An early release that covered some 640 HLA-typed donors contained approximately 300 gigabases of sequencing data and tens of millions of unique TCR sequences. Because of strong linkage in the cohort, five DR-DQ haplotypes were treated as single units for association and clustering. High-throughput TCR immunosequencing, statistical association of individual TCRs with disease status, and machine learning were combined to predict cytomegalovirus infection status. Donor age, sex, ethnicity and CMV serostatus were compiled alongside the repertoire data. The study profiled the T cell repertoires of 500 to 800 subjects by immunosequencing and related them to cytomegalovirus serostatus. All discovery cohort repertoires had been generated using a single sequencing platform. Along with the approximately 700-subject first cohort, a separate validation cohort of over 90 different subjects was used. The study was designed to test whether signatures of past pathogen exposure could be identified by cataloging public T cell receptors. Across some 400 genotyped donors of the cohort, an average of roughly 250,000 unique TCR beta nucleotide sequences per donor were sequenced, and roughly 18% of those sequences were non-productive.

This clone was observed once. Its antigen is currently not known. No base-level quality is on record; no much larger clone is a single base apart. The cohort was made up of 650 to 700 healthy bone marrow donors. At the time of sampling, every cohort member was nominally healthy, though immune exposures that went unrecorded were likely present. The donor was CMV seronegative and was included in the group of about 400 seronegative cohort members. A peripheral blood sample was collected from each donor, and TCR beta sequencing was performed on peripheral blood mononuclear cells. Genomic DNA was extracted from the blood cell samples with the Qiagen DNeasy Blood Extraction Kit. Study-level results and caveats: Linkage disequilibrium might explain the correlated functional status among segregating V segments, but an unknown experimental factor could not be ruled out. Because the 87-base-pair reads could not distinguish some IMGT-functional V segments, including TRBV6-2 and TRBV6-3, those segments were excluded. A further reported finding was that TCR beta sequences accurately predicted the HLA-A and HLA-B alleles for most subjects in the first cohort. This cohort had only TCR beta chains sequenced, and the lack of alpha or paired-chain data limited which features could be detected. Immune exposure information for the cohort was limited to CMV serostatus. The sequencing pipeline was judged likely to have produced a cluster of highly shared sequence variants as a technical artifact. Compared with equally common non-associated chains, HLA-associated TCR beta chains in a later analysis were more clonally expanded and had lower generation probabilities. The classifier was reported to diagnose cytomegalovirus status with high specificity and sensitivity in both the original and validation cohorts. While some public TCRs were present in many individuals, most TCR sequences turned up only very rarely across donors. According to a later analysis, parvovirus B19, influenza, CMV and Epstein-Barr virus appeared linked to several top co-occurrence clusters. V-gene and J-gene trimming of TCR beta chains was associated with a missense DCLRE1C variant in a later genetic analysis, and the association was replicated in an independent cohort. In vitro tests confirmed that a few of the cytomegalovirus-associated TCR beta chains recognize cytomegalovirus antigens. Most CMV-associated TCR beta chains appeared to be HLA-restricted in a later analysis, and the HLA associations seemed to be driven largely by CMV exposure. An earlier analysis of approximately 530 of the donors showed that most TCR beta V segments appeared in productive rearrangements either about 87% or about 30% of the time, which broadly matched IMGT annotations. Because HLA typing was missing for some donors at each locus, association tests included only the typed subset. Specific HLA alleles were associated with roughly 17,000 TCR beta sequences at a false discovery rate of 0.05 in a later analysis. According to a later analysis, TCR association rates differed among HLA loci, with DRB1 alleles showing the most associated TCRs and HLA-C alleles showing the fewest. The presence/absence analyses assumed that sequencing depth was roughly uniform across donors, and that assumption may not be true. The study gave a list of 150 to 200 TCR beta chains associated with cytomegalovirus. When HLA alleles, especially DR and DQ, strongly co-occurred, TCR associations were difficult to assign to individual alleles. A later genetic analysis reported fewer N-insertions in productive TCRs among donors in an Asian-associated ancestry cluster than the roughly 620-donor mean. According to the authors, the approach could potentially be generalized to other disease states and immunological phenotypes. Because counts were too low, 15 to 20 rarely observed V segments, including chromosome 9 orphons, were excluded from the earlier analysis of 500 to 700 of the donors.

Taken from the germline V gene (reference sequence), the CDR1 and CDR2 loops are SGHNT and YYREEE. There are 16 amino acids in the CDR3, from cysteine to phenylalanine inclusive. Solely the CDR3 DNA is kept, with 48 bases framed from the first base. Clipping removes 2 bases from V and 9 bases from J, with 6 as the unmatched junction base count. The library was built by means of the immunoSEQ multiplex PCR assay. For the multiplex PCR, a mixture combining 60 forward primers for TCR Vbeta segments and 13 reverse primers for TCR Jbeta segments was used. The CDR3 region of rearranged TCR beta genes was amplified from genomic DNA by a multiplex PCR assay. Amplified TCR beta libraries were sequenced as 87-base-pair reads on the Illumina HiSeq System. Turning to the authors' computational methods: In a later analysis, tens of millions of unique TCR beta chains were counted across the roughly 670 repertoires, and roughly 11 million of these chains were shared by at least two donors. A nearest-neighbor algorithm error-corrected the raw reads and collapsed the reads into unique sequences, merging closely related sequences to remove PCR and sequencing errors. CDR3 sequences were aligned to IMGT reference sequences to assign V, D and J gene segments. Each retained sequence needed at least a six-nucleotide match to both a V gene segment and a J gene segment. Rearrangements were called productive when the CDR3 lacked stop codons and stayed in frame with V and J; all others were non-productive. Following IMGT convention, CDR3 was defined as the stretch from the second conserved V-encoded cysteine up to the conserved J-encoded phenylalanine. The earlier analysis of 450 to 750 of the donors excluded any sequence lacking an unambiguous match to a single V gene segment. An earlier analysis of a few hundred of the donors called V segments functional above 56.7% productive rearrangements and segregating when the between-donor standard deviation exceeded 5%. A statistical classification framework was built for diagnosing cytomegalovirus status from the catalog of TCR beta chain sequences. In a later analysis, V and J genes were assigned by comparing TCR nucleotide sequences against IMGT/GENE-DB human TR gene sequences. Using the TCRdist pipeline, a later analysis assigned CDR3 sequences along with most-parsimonious VDJ recombination scenarios. In a later analysis, each TCR beta chain was defined by its CDR3 amino acid sequence together with its V-gene family, and reads lacking a unique V-gene family were excluded. As a way to deal with suspected cross-contamination and a sequencing artifact, a later analysis dropped 592 nucleotide sequences that were highly shared and had low generation probability. A later analysis calculated a clonal expansion index for each public chain from normalized within-repertoire ranks of inferred template counts. In a later analysis, generation probabilities were computed using a VDJ recombination model fitted to out-of-frame rearrangements, and the results were checked against IGoR. A later analysis scored TCR-TCR, TCR-HLA and TCR-CMV co-occurrence with hypergeometric tests, applying a repertoire-size bias correction to TCR pairs. A later analysis estimated false discovery rates by permuting HLA or CMV assignments 20 times. A later analysis grouped co-occurring TCRs with DBSCAN, adding TCRdist sequence similarity when clustering within HLA-allele-positive subsets. Co-occurrence clustering excluded repertoires with fewer than 30,000 or more than 120,000 public chains, plus five with anomalous nucleotide sharing. Imported from immuneACCESS, the table was reduced by TCRdb to in-frame sequences with V and J called. These copies leave out some clones; in studies compared against another copy, an unresolved V gene accounts for under half, and the cause of the remainder is not known. D and trimming come from the DNA, and the V and J calls and clone size come from that table. The sample table holds a few hundred thousand clones, of which 60% to 80% were seen once. Roughly 1.9% of the sample goes to the ten largest clones.

The source is a man aged 18 to 29 in good health and CMV-seronegative. Sequencing input: PBMCs. The chain is made from TRBV5-4 and TRBJ2-1; 15 bases in the junction line up with TRBD2. The DNA is TGTGCCAGCAGCTTCGGACTAGCGGGAGGGCCTGGTGAGCAGTTCTTC. Translation gives CASSFGLAGGPGEQFF.